This TCR beta chain was recorded in a study of T cells in Graves' hyperthyroidism and ophthalmopathy. RNA transcripts served as the template for amplifying TCR beta CDR3 regions. HTBI primers were the set used in a first-round RT-PCR of the TCR CDR3. TCRdb re-called the multiplex PCR reads with MiXCR, one entry per CDR3 protein. The sample has approximately 600,000 distinct CDR3 sequences, 14% seen once. J was trimmed by 8 bases and V by 1 base; bases with no gene match: 19. The germline CDR1 and CDR2 sequences are GTSNPN and SVGIG (reference sequence). CDR3 length equals 18 residues. Material for sequencing was blood. This chain joins TRBV30 and TRBJ2-1; 8 bases line up with TRBD1. The receptor comes from a woman aged 18-29 years with Graves' ophthalmopathy. The CDR3 region is CAWSAPNPRTGRGDEQFF. For the CDR3, the DNA is TGTGCCTGGAGTGCCCCCAACCCCCGGACAGGGCGGGGAGATGAGCAGTTCTTC.